This TCR beta chain comes out of a study of blood T cell repertoires in COVID-19. Across the study: Acute-phase and convalescent COVID-19 samples originated in the United States, Italy and Spain.

Per the authors' pipeline: Nucleated cell counts were estimated from reference gene primer amplification. Produced via immunoSEQ multiplex PCR; TCRdb's table is partial and in-frame only. That table furnishes V, J and clone size, whereas the DNA furnished D and trimming. Among approximately 260,000 clones listed, approximately 83% were seen once. V dropped 4 bases and J dropped 8 bases, with 6 bases sitting between them. Germline CDR1 SEHNR, CDR2 FQNEAQ (reference sequence). The length of the CDR3 is 11 residues. A word on this clone: Other DNA sequences in this specimen translate into the identical CDR3.

Sequencing used PBMCs or T cells enriched from blood (not recorded which). The source is a middle-aged woman with acute COVID-19. This rearrangement joins TRBV7-9 to TRBJ2-1, with a tentative D call TRBD1 (5 bases). The CDR3: CASSSRDEQFF. In nucleotides, the CDR3 is TGTGCCAGCAGCTCCAGGGATGAGCAGTTCTTC.